The T cell receptor beta chain described here comes from a study of human T cells and chemical hapten exposure (dated by TCRdb to the early 2020s). For the wider study: For sensitization, 2% DPC in acetone was applied to a 2 cm by 2 cm area of upper inner arm skin. Weekly therapeutic DPC doses were additionally applied to the scalp of patients throughout the roughly 24-week study period. Patch testing was performed on the upper back with Finn chambers containing 0.01% DPC, and the patch tests were scored after 6 days according to International Contact Dermatitis Research Group standards. Alopecia areata with under or over 50% scalp involvement, alopecia totalis and alopecia universalis were represented in the patient cohort, which was mostly female. Libraries were pooled for sequencing, and variation in per-sample TCR yields was attributed mainly to small differences in library volumes within the pool. The study tracked peripheral blood TCR repertoire changes in vivo during primary and secondary sensitization to the hapten diphenylcyclopropenone (DPC) in alopecia patients. Blood samples were taken from patients before sensitization (week 0) and at 2, 6 and about 24 weeks after DPC sensitization. Roughly 30 alopecia patients gave blood for TCR sequencing at one to four time points (pre-sensitization, 2, 6 and 24 weeks).

Study-wide findings and limitations: Compared with pre-sensitization or healthy control sets, expanded TCRs formed significantly more large CDR3 similarity clusters, which is consistent with antigen-driven responses. A positive correlation was found between the number of PT1 expanded TCRs and patch test score, with significance reached at thresholds 8, 16 and 32 but not 4. DPC sensitization did not change the number of TCRs with a frequency above 1 in 1000, and there was no evidence of changes in global repertoire structure. After repeated subsampling, changes were observed in the strength of the expansion versus patch-test correlation and in the threshold at which the correlation became significant. Because all patients had alopecia, a presumed autoimmune disease, the immune response of the patients might differ from that of healthy individuals.

Turning to this clonotype: Its cognate antigen has yet to be identified. The record has no base qualities; no much larger clone is one base away.

Read against the paper, the sample's time point label means: patch test 3, about 24 weeks after DPC sensitization. What the treatment or condition label conveys for this sample: therapeutic diphenylcyclopropenone sensitization with weekly scalp DPC. Blood at each patch-test visit was drawn before the patch test was applied. Eligible patients were aged 18 to 70, diagnosed with alopecia, deemed suitable for DPC therapy, and excluded if pregnant. Total RNA was isolated from unfractionated whole blood collected in Tempus Blood RNA tubes. The junction carries 6 bases between V and J, which are trimmed by 4 bases and 0 bases respectively. The CDR3 runs 13 residues from the cysteine to the phenylalanine. The retained sequence is limited to the CDR3, 39 bases, with the frame set at the first base. CDR1 and CDR2 are drawn from the germline V gene: KGHSH, LQKENI. Library creation used RACE. TCRdb lists the instrument as NextSeq 500. During library preparation, unique molecular identifiers were attached to individual cDNA molecules so that TCRs could be counted quantitatively and reproducibly. Each blood RNA sample was used to sequence both TCR alpha and TCR beta chains. As for the original processing: A median of around 96,000 TCRs per sample was observed, with a range of roughly 20,000 to 750,000. The Decombinator software suite was used to annotate the V, J and CDR3 of the TCR reads. To make PS versus PT1 abundance plots, every sample was subsampled to the same number of TCRs (28,000). TCRs were defined as expanded if absent before sensitization and observed at least eight times at the 2-week time point. TCRdb reran the public reads through fastp at Q25 and MiXCR, keeping productive beta chains. Each CDR3 protein appears once, grouped with its most common genes and DNA. What appears here as the V and J calls and clone size reflects TCRdb's work, not the paper's. Across this sample there are roughly 60,000 distinct CDR3 sequences, with 12% seen only once. The ten largest clones capture 2.4% of the sample.

The receptor was derived from a man younger than 40 with alopecia areata. Some clones in this sample may be carry-over from other donors' samples. Material: whole blood, obtained in connection with sensitization to the hapten diphenylcyclopropenone (DPC). The sequence links TRBV18 to TRBJ1-1; no D segment can be confidently identified. For the CDR3, the sequence is CASSRRVNTEAFF. The nucleotides read TGTGCCAGCTCACGCCGGGTGAACACTGAAGCTTTCTTT.